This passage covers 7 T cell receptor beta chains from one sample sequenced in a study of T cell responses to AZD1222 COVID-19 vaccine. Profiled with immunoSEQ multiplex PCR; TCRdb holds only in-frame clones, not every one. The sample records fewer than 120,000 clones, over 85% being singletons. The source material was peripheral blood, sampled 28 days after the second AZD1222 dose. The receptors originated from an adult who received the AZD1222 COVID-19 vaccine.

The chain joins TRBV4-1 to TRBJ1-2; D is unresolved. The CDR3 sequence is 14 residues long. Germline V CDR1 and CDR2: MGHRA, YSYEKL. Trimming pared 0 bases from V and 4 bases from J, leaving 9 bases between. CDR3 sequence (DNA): TGCGCCAGCAGCCAAGATCCCTCCGCCTATGGCTACACCTTC. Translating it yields CASSQDPSAYGYTF.

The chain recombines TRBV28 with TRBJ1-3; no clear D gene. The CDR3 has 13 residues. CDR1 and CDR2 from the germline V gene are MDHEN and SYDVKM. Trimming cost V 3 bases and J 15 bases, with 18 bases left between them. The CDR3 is CASSFNGRALEYF. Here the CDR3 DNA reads TGTGCCAGCAGTTTCAACGGAAGGGCCCTTGAATATTTT.

CDR3 in DNA: TGTGCCAGCAGCGTAGGCCTGAACGCCGGGGGCGAGCAGTACTTC. Protein product: CASSVGLNAGGEQYF. This sequence joins TRBV9 and TRBJ2-7; TRBD2 is a possible D gene (6 bases). The V gene lost 0 bases and the J gene lost 6 bases, with 16 bases spanning the gap. The V gene's germline CDR1 is SGDLS and CDR2 YYNGEE. The CDR3 covers 15 residues.

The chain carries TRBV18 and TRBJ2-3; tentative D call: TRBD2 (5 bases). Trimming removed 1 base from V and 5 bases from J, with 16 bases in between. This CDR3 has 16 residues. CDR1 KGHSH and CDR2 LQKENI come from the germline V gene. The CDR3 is CASSPRKDSHGDTQYF. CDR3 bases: TGTGCCAGCTCACCACGGAAGGACTCCCATGGAGATACGCAGTATTTT. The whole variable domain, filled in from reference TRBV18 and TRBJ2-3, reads NAGVMQNPRHLVRRRGQEARLRCSPMKGHSHVYWYRQLPEEGLKFMVYLQKENIIDESGMPKERFSAEFPKEGPSILRIQQVVRGDSAAYFCASSPRKDSHGDTQYFGPGTRLTVL.

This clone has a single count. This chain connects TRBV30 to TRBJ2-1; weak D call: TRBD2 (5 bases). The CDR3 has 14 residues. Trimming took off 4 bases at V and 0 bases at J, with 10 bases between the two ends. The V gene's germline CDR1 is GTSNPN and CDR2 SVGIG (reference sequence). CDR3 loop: CAWTSGSSYNEQFF. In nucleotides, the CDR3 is TGTGCCTGGACCTCGGGATCCTCCTACAATGAGCAGTTCTTC.

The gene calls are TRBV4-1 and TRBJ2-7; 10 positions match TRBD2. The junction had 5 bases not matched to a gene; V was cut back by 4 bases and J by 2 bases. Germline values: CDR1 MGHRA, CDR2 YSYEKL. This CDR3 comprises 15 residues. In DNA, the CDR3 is TGCGCCAGCAGCCCGGTAGCGGGAGGACCCTACGAGCAGTACTTC. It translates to CASSPVAGGPYEQYF.

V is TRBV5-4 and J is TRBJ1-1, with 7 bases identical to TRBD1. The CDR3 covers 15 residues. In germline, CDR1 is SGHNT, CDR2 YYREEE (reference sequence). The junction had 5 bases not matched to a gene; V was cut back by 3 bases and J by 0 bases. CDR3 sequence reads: CASSWVGQVNTEAFF. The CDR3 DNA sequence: TGTGCCAGCAGCTGGGTAGGACAGGTGAACACTGAAGCTTTCTTT.